This T cell receptor (beta chain) is from a study of identical twins. Findings and limits, study-wide: Abundant cord blood beta clonotypes carried fewer insertions; memory repertoires showed none.

Notes on this clonotype: Its antigen remains unidentified.

Template switching introduced a universal primer site, and the cDNA bore unique molecular identifiers. TCRdb fed the 5' RACE reads into MiXCR, producing one record per CDR3 protein. The sample yields around 250,000 distinct CDR3 sequences, roughly 8% seen once. Separately, the same data were catalogued under a study of yellow fever vaccine responses in identical twins. That work adds: Reportedly, the T cell response mounted by twins to vaccine seemed partly convergent, partly personalized.

The clonotype originates from a woman younger than 30 in good health. Material: CD8+ T cells sorted from blood.

The CDR3 DNA reads TGTGCCACCAGCCCACAGCCCCGCGAGACCCAGTACTTC. It is translated as CATSPQPRETQYF. V gene TRBV15 combines with J gene TRBJ2-5; D call uncertain. V was trimmed by 5 bases and J by 5 bases, leaving 12 bases between them. This CDR3 region has 13 residues. The germline V gene encodes CDR1 LNHNV and CDR2 YYDKDF (reference sequence).